The 22 T cell receptor beta chains reported below all come from one sample, sequenced in a study of T cell responses to AZD1222 COVID-19 vaccine. Sequenced by immunoSEQ multiplex PCR; TCRdb stores in-frame clones only, minus some. The data contain more than 110,000 clones, over 85% of them singletons. The input for sequencing was peripheral blood, taken on day 0 of AZD1222 vaccination. Receptors originate from an adult in good health.

The CDR3: CASSVYQGGTEAFF. CDR3 bases: TGTGCCAGCAGCGTCTACCAGGGAGGCACTGAAGCTTTCTTT. The J gene is TRBJ1-1, the V gene TRBV9; a weak D match, TRBD1 (5 bases). Trimming left V 2 bases short and J 4 bases short, with 12 bases between. CDR1 and CDR2 (germline): SGDLS, YYNGEE. This CDR3 region has 14 residues.

CDR3 amino acids: CASSATDNSPLHF. The CDR3 DNA reads TGTGCCAGCTCTGCGACAGATAATTCACCCCTCCACTTT. The rearrangement links TRBV7-3 to TRBJ1-6, with D perhaps TRBD1 (5 bases). Germline CDR1 reads SGHTA; CDR2 reads FQGTGA. CDR3 length: 13 residues. Trimming cost V 8 bases and J 5 bases, with 10 bases left between them.

The chain couples TRBV3-1 (or the pseudogene TRBV3-2) to TRBJ1-3; D gene ambiguous. This CDR3 is 14 amino acids long. Germline V CDR1 and CDR2: LGHDT, YNNKEL (reference sequence). V gave up 5 bases and J gave up 5 bases, with 13 bases separating them. The CDR3 reads CASSDTTARNTIYF. For the CDR3, the DNA is TGTGCCAGCAGCGATACTACTGCACGAAACACCATATATTTT.

J is TRBJ2-3 and V is TRBV5-6; 7 nucleotides match TRBD1. V shed 1 base and J 2 bases; nucleotides not matched to a gene: 7. The germline V gene has CDR1 SGHDT and CDR2 YYEEEE. The length of the CDR3 is 16 residues. The CDR3 DNA reads TGTGCCAGCAGCTTGACGGTGACAGGGACCACAGATACGCAGTATTTT. It translates to CASSLTVTGTTDTQYF.

The chain employs TRBV4-2 and TRBJ1-2, with D tentatively TRBD1 (5 bases). The germline V and J ends were trimmed by 0 bases and 3 bases, with 11 bases remaining between them. Germline values: CDR1 LGHNA, CDR2 YNFKEQ. The CDR3 loop spans 15 amino acids. The CDR3 DNA reads as TGTGCCAGCAGCCAAGATCGGGGCAGCTACTATGGCTACACCTTC. This sequence encodes CASSQDRGSYYGYTF.

The J gene is TRBJ1-5, the V gene TRBV20-1; no firm D call. V gave up 3 bases and J gave up 4 bases, with 16 bases separating them. Germline CDR1 DFQATT, CDR2 SNEGSKA (reference sequence). The CDR3 is made up of 15 amino acids. This chain's CDR3 is CSASADQLYNQPQHF. The CDR3 DNA reads as TGCAGTGCTAGTGCGGACCAGTTGTATAATCAGCCCCAGCATTTT.

Concerning this clone itself: The germline gene is not matched at one end of the junction; a read error may be the cause. This chain joins TRBV28 and TRBJ1-4; tentatively, D is TRBD1 (5 bases). Germline assignment: CDR1 MDHEN and CDR2 SYDVKM. The CDR3 contains 10 residues. The CDR3 loop is CASGGRVAVF. CDR3 DNA sequence: TGTGCCAGCGGGGGACGGGTGGCGGTTTTT. The complete variable domain, with remaining parts taken from reference TRBV28 and TRBJ1-4, reads DVKVTQSSRYLVKRTGEKVFLECVQDMDHENMFWYRQDPGLGLRLIYFSYDVKMKEKGDIPEGYSVSREKKERFSLILESASTNQTSMYLCASGGRVAVFGSGTQLSVL.

V usage is TRBV6-5 and J usage is TRBJ1-2; D not certain. Germline CDR1 is MNHEY and CDR2 is SVGAGI. Trimming took 11 bases from V and 6 from J, leaving 10 bases between them. The CDR3 has 10 amino acids. In nucleotides, the CDR3 is TGTGCCCCCCGGGAAAATGGCTACACCTTC. This codes for CAPRENGYTF.

The gene calls are TRBV29-1 and TRBJ2-2; 8 bases line up with TRBD1. This CDR3 is built from 19 residues. The ends lost 4 bases at V and 4 bases at J; junction bases unmatched: 20. CDR1 and CDR2 from the germline V gene are SQVTM and ANQGSEA. The CDR3 DNA reads as TGCAGCGTTGTTCGCCCATTTCCCTTCGGACAGGGAGTCACCGGGGAGCTGTTTTTT. Protein sequence: CSVVRPFPFGQGVTGELFF.

The chain joins TRBV10-3 to TRBJ2-1; TRBD2 aligns across 11 bases. The CDR3 runs 14 residues. Trimming removed 6 bases from V and 4 bases from J; junction bases left unmatched: 2. From germline, CDR1 is ENHRY and CDR2 SYGVKD. DNA of the CDR3: TGTGCCATCAGCGGGACTAGCGGTTACAATGAGCAGTTCTTC. This encodes CAISGTSGYNEQFF.

This clone has only one observation. The V and J genes are TRBV30 and TRBJ2-7; 8 nucleotides match TRBD1. In germline, CDR1 is GTSNPN, CDR2 SVGIG (reference sequence). This CDR3 has 13 amino acids. The J segment lost 1 base and the V segment lost 5 bases, leaving 4 bases of the junction unmatched. CDR3 protein: CAWGQGLSYEQYF. CDR3 sequence (DNA): TGTGCCTGGGGACAGGGTTTGTCCTACGAGCAGTACTTC. Filled out from reference TRBV30 and TRBJ2-7, the complete variable domain reads SQTIHQWPATLVQPVGSPLSLECTVEGTSNPNLYWYRQAAGRGLQLLFYSVGIGQISSEVPQNLSASRPQDRQFILSSKKLLLSDSGFYLCAWGQGLSYEQYFGPGTRLTVT.

The CDR3 nucleotides read TGTGCCAGCAGTGGGGACAGGGGTTACGAGCAGTACTTC. As protein: CASSGDRGYEQYF. J is TRBJ2-7 and V is TRBV2; 10 bases match TRBD1. The CDR3 runs 13 residues. Unmatched junction bases numbered 1, after V lost 4 bases and J lost 4 bases. Germline V CDR1 and CDR2: SNHLY, FYNNEI.

This clone was found a few times. This chain joins TRBV18 and TRBJ1-3; D gene ambiguous. The germline gives CDR1 KGHSH, CDR2 LQKENI. This CDR3 has 15 amino acids. V was pared by 0 bases and J by 0 bases, with 6 bases between. CDR3 nucleotides: TGTGCCAGCTCACCACCAAGCACCTCTGGAAACACCATATATTTT. This codes for CASSPPSTSGNTIYF.

The CDR3, as DNA: TGCGCCAGCAGCCGAGGTGAGACCCAGTACTTC. The encoded protein is CASSRGETQYF. The chain uses TRBV5-1 and TRBJ2-5; D remains unclear. The germline gives CDR1 SGHRS, CDR2 YFSETQ. Trimming pared 4 bases from V and 5 bases from J, leaving 6 bases between. The CDR3 loop spans 11 amino acids.

The chain employs TRBV14 and TRBJ1-4; 8 positions agree with TRBD1. The germline V gene encodes CDR1 SGHDN and CDR2 FVKESK. CDR3 size: 16 residues. After removal of 0 bases from V and 4 bases from J, the junction contained 4 bases not matched to a gene. The DNA for the CDR3 is TGTGCCAGCAGCCAAGACAGGGGGCGGATTAATGAAAAACTGTTTTTT. Protein product: CASSQDRGRINEKLFF.

The rearrangement links TRBV5-5 to TRBJ2-3; perhaps TRBD1 as D (6 bases). Germline values: CDR1 SGHKS, CDR2 YYEKEE (reference sequence). The CDR3 extends over 15 amino acids. Deletions cut 6 bases from V and 2 bases from J, with 16 bases between. This chain's CDR3 is CASTPGQGNTDTQYF. The CDR3 DNA reads as TGTGCCAGCACCCCGGGGCAGGGGAACACAGATACGCAGTATTTT.

The genes are TRBV30 and TRBJ2-7, with TRBD2 as a possible D gene (7 bases). Trimming pared 6 bases from V and 0 bases from J, leaving 24 bases between. The CDR3 contains 17 residues. Germline loops: CDR1 GTSNPN, CDR2 SVGIG (reference sequence). The CDR3 protein is CACHQTEGGWDSYEQYF. The CDR3 coding sequence is TGTGCCTGTCACCAAACCGAGGGGGGGTGGGACTCCTACGAGCAGTACTTC.

The CDR3 nucleotides read TGTGCCAGCAGCTTGTGGCCCCGTGGCAATCAGCCCCAGCATTTT. It specifies CASSLWPRGNQPQHF. V usage is TRBV5-8 and J usage is TRBJ1-5; D not resolved. Trimming left V 1 base short and J 2 bases short, with 10 bases between. The CDR3 consists of 15 residues. Per the germline V gene, CDR1 is SGHTS and CDR2 is YDEGEE.

The rearrangement joins TRBV30 to TRBJ1-1; D is unclear. Germline V gene sequence: CDR1 GTSNPN, CDR2 SVGIG (reference sequence). The CDR3 runs to 12 residues. V was trimmed by 0 bases and J by 8 bases, leaving 10 bases between them. The CDR3 protein is CAWSVEGLEAFF. The CDR3 nucleotides are TGTGCCTGGAGTGTAGAGGGTTTAGAAGCTTTCTTT.

The chain uses TRBV29-1 and TRBJ2-6; D gene unclear. Looked up from germline, CDR1 is SQVTM and CDR2 is ANQGSEA. Trimming took off 7 bases at V and 1 base at J, with 14 bases between the two ends. The CDR3 runs 15 residues. The CDR3 spells CSAASIESGANVLTF. In DNA, the CDR3 is TGCAGCGCCGCCTCGATCGAGTCTGGGGCCAACGTCCTGACTTTC. Variable domain in full (rest from reference TRBV29-1 and TRBJ2-6): SAVISQKPSRDICQRGTSLTIQCQVDSQVTMMFWYRQQPGQSLTLIATANQGSEATYESGFVIDKFPISRPNLTFSTLTVSNMSPEDSSIYLCSAASIESGANVLTFGAGSRLTVL.

This clone has only a few counts. The chain is built from TRBV2 and TRBJ1-1; D gene unclear. From germline, CDR1 is SNHLY and CDR2 FYNNEI. The CDR3 runs 14 residues. V lost 10 bases to trimming and J lost 1 base, with 16 bases between them. As DNA, the CDR3 is TGTGCCAAAAAACTCCTTACAGCGAACACTGAAGCTTTCTTT. It encodes CAKKLLTANTEAFF.

In nucleotides, the CDR3 is TGTGCCAGCAGCTTAATGCCCCCCCGGGAGGCTGGGGCCAACGTCCTGACTTTC. This encodes CASSLMPPREAGANVLTF. V is TRBV7-3 and J is TRBJ2-6; TRBD2 agrees at 7 bases. In germline, CDR1 is SGHTA, CDR2 FQGTGA. The V gene end was trimmed by 1 base and the J gene end by 2 bases; junction bases not matched to a gene: 8. This CDR3 is built from 18 residues. The full variable domain, its missing parts supplied by reference TRBV7-3 and TRBJ2-6, is GAGVSQTPSNKVTEKGKYVELRCDPISGHTALYWYRQSLGQGPEFLIYFQGTGAADDSGLPNDRFFAVRPEGSVSTLKIQRTERGDSAVYLCASSLMPPREAGANVLTFGAGSRLTVL.